This TCR beta chain was identified in a study of graft-versus-host responses after intestinal transplantation. Study-level findings and limits: Recipient-marrow GvH clones were detected, some having first appeared in ileum or blood.

This clone was picked up one time. Antigen specificity is unknown. The repertoire was sequenced with immunoSEQ multiplex PCR; TCRdb's copy has only in-frame clones and lacks some. The sample includes about 100,000 clones, around nine tenths of them seen just once. This CDR3 spans 16 amino acids. Trimming took 1 base from V and 0 from J; bases not matched to a gene: 5. The germline V gene has CDR1 SGHRS and CDR2 YFSETQ. Material: unstimulated CD8+ T cells sorted from spleen or lymph node cells, obtained before intestinal transplant. The clonotype originates from a human donor who received an intestinal transplant. V is TRBV5-1 and J is TRBJ2-3, with TRBD2 matching 7 bases. The CDR3 protein is CASSLRLAASTDTQYF. In DNA form, the CDR3 reads TGCGCCAGCAGCTTGCGCCTAGCGGCTAGCACAGATACGCAGTATTTT.